The clone carrying this TCR beta chain was observed at least ten times. The target antigen is unknown. The V and J ends lost 5 bases and 2 bases respectively, with 14 bases between them. The CDR3 consists of 15 residues. CDR1 is SGHTA, CDR2 FQGNSA, per germline. The entry originates in a study of T-cell memory formation after mild COVID-19. cDNA libraries for TCR alpha and TCR beta, carrying sample barcodes and UMIs, came from 5'RACE with constant-segment primers. A single record per CDR3 protein comes from TCRdb applying MiXCR to the 5' RACE reads. Of a few hundred thousand distinct CDR3 sequences in the sample, approximately 10% were seen once. Study results and caveats: The study detected some responding clones in pre-infection memory, suggesting cross-reactive memory joined. Contracting clones from day 15 to 85 had balanced CD4/CD8; later expanders favoured CD4+. Whether day 37 second-wave clones are SARS-CoV-2-specific was not confirmed.

The chain uses TRBV7-2 and TRBJ2-3, with a weak D call TRBD2 (5 bases). The clonotype originates from a man aged 18-30 years who had mild COVID-19 (a few samples of this study predate the infection). Cell type and time point are not known. The specimen was PBMCs or a T cell subset sorted from them (not recorded which). This chain's CDR3 is CASSIPTSDTDTQYF. The CDR3 nucleotides are TGTGCCAGCAGCATACCTACTAGTGACACAGATACGCAGTATTTT.